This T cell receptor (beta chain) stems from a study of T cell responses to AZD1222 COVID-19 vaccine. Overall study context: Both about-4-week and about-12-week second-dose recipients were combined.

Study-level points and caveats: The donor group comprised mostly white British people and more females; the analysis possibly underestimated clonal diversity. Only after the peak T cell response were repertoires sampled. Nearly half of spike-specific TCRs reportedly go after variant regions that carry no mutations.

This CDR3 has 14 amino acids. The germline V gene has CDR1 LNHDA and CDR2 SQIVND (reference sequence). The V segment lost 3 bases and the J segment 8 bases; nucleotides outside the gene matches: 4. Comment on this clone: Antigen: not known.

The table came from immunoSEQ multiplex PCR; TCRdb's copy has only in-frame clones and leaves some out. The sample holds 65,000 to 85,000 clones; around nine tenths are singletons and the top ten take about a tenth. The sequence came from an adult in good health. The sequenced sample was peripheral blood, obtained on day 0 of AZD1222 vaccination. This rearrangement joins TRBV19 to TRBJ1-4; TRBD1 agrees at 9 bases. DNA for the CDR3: TGTGCCAGTAGTATCGACAGGGGGGCCGAAAAACTGTTTTTT. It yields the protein CASSIDRGAEKLFF. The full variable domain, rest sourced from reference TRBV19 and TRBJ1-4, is DGGITQSPKYLFRKEGQNVTLSCEQNLNHDAMYWYRQDPGQGLRLIYYSQIVNDFQKGDIAEGYSVSREKKESFPLTVTSAQKNPTAFYLCASSIDRGAEKLFFGSGTQLSVL.